The 10 T cell receptor beta chains given below trace back to one sample, sequenced in a study of T-cell memory formation after mild COVID-19. MiXCR, applied by TCRdb to the 5' RACE reads, yields one record per CDR3 protein. The table records about 250,000 distinct CDR3 sequences, just over 15% of them present only once. The specimen was PBMCs or a T cell subset sorted from them (not recorded which). These receptors were collected from an adult woman who had mild COVID-19 (a few samples of this study predate the infection). Cell type and time point are not known.

The V gene is TRBV27, the J gene TRBJ1-5; D is undetermined. This CDR3 has 15 residues. Trimming pared 5 bases from V and 3 bases from J, leaving 14 bases between. CDR1 is MNHEY and CDR2 is SMNVEV in the germline V gene (reference sequence). CDR3 amino acids: CASSPYRGNNQPQHF. The CDR3 DNA follows: TGTGCCAGCAGTCCATATAGAGGCAACAATCAGCCCCAGCATTTT.

The J gene is TRBJ2-1, the V gene TRBV19, with 8 bases matching TRBD1. V shed 7 bases, J shed 9 bases, and the junction held 11 bases outside the gene matches. Germline-derived CDR1 and CDR2 are LNHDA and SQIVND (reference sequence). The CDR3 is made up of 14 amino acids. The CDR3 spells CASNPGQVGGEQFF. In DNA, the CDR3 is TGTGCCAGTAATCCGGGACAGGTGGGAGGTGAGCAGTTCTTC.

The CDR3 spells CASSIRTSGGTQYF. The DNA for the CDR3 is TGTGCCAGCAGCATTAGGACTAGCGGGGGAACTCAGTACTTC. V usage is TRBV9 and J usage is TRBJ2-7, with 13 nucleotides matching TRBD2. Germline CDR1 SGDLS, CDR2 YYNGEE. V was clipped by 4 bases and J by 10 bases; unmatched bases: 8. This CDR3 has 14 residues.

This chain joins TRBV5-1 and TRBJ2-1, with 9 nucleotides matching TRBD1. The V gene end was trimmed by 2 bases and the J gene end by 6 bases; junction bases not matched to a gene: 6. This CDR3 is built from 15 residues. Germline values: CDR1 SGHRS, CDR2 YFSETQ. The CDR3 bases are TGCGCCAGCAGCTTACCGGGACAGGGCTTCAATGAGCAGTTCTTC. The encoded protein is CASSLPGQGFNEQFF.

This clonotype was counted a few times. The chain is built from TRBV14 and TRBJ2-3; a possible D gene is TRBD2 (5 bases). CDR1 SGHDN and CDR2 FVKESK come from the germline V gene. Trimming removed 3 bases at V and 0 bases at J, with 13 bases between. This CDR3 spans 16 amino acids. CDR3 residues: CASSHSALPSTDTQYF. In DNA form, the CDR3 reads TGTGCCAGCAGCCATAGCGCACTACCAAGCACAGATACGCAGTATTTT.

The gene calls are TRBV29-1 and TRBJ1-1; D gene unclear. V was shortened by 6 bases and J by 1 base, with 15 bases between the two germline ends. CDR1 is SQVTM and CDR2 is ANQGSEA in the germline V gene. The CDR3 consists of 14 residues. The CDR3 DNA reads as TGCAGCGTCCGATCGAGGGCAGGGAACACTGAAGCTTTCTTT. Translation gives CSVRSRAGNTEAFF.

The rearrangement links TRBV7-9 to TRBJ2-3; D is possibly TRBD1 (5 bases). The CDR3 spans 13 residues. Per the germline V gene, CDR1 is SEHNR and CDR2 is FQNEAQ (reference sequence). V gave up 5 bases and J gave up 12 bases, with 18 bases separating them. CDR3 sequence: CASSPPSQGNQYF. The CDR3 coding sequence is TGTGCCAGCAGCCCCCCGTCGCAGGGAAATCAGTATTTT.

The V call is TRBV6-5, the J call TRBJ2-3; weak D call: TRBD2 (5 bases). The CDR3 is 13 residues long. Trimming removed 2 bases from V and 15 bases from J, with 18 bases in between. CDR1 and CDR2 (germline): MNHEY, SVGAGI. CDR3 residues: CASSYAPRATQYF. CDR3 DNA sequence: TGTGCCAGCAGTTACGCTCCGCGGGCTACTCAATATTTT.

The J gene is TRBJ2-7, the V gene TRBV5-1; D is undetermined. The CDR3 length is 14 residues. CDR1 is SGHRS and CDR2 is YFSETQ in the germline V gene. V lost 0 bases and J lost 3, with 10 bases in between. The CDR3 protein is CASSLAGIIYEQYF. The CDR3 DNA is TGCGCCAGCAGCTTGGCCGGAATAATCTACGAGCAGTACTTC.

The chain uses TRBV5-1 and TRBJ1-2; 7 bases are a match to TRBD1. V lost 0 bases to trimming and J lost 8 bases; unmatched junction nucleotides: 4. The CDR3 totals 13 residues. Germline V gene sequence: CDR1 SGHRS, CDR2 YFSETQ. In DNA form, the CDR3 reads TGCGCCAGCAGCTTGGATTCAGGGGGAGGCTACACCTTC. Amino acid sequence: CASSLDSGGGYTF.